The text below deals with one TCR beta chain. The target antigen is unknown. The sample belongs to a study of T cell responses to AZD1222 COVID-19 vaccine. Study-level results: Most donors were white British and more were female, and clonal diversity was possibly underestimated. At baseline, just a handful of AZD1222 recipients tested seropositive. Increased Spike-specific TCR breadth and depth were observed after two AZD1222 doses. Distributed over spike, vaccine-associated CD4 TCRs predominated at 160-218 and 743-854.

The table came from immunoSEQ multiplex PCR; TCRdb's copy has only in-frame clones and leaves some out. The data hold tens of thousands of clones, with about nine tenths observed a single time. The receptor's source is an adult who received the AZD1222 COVID-19 vaccine. The sample was peripheral blood, taken 28 days after the second AZD1222 dose.

Here the CDR3 DNA reads TGCGCCAGCATTCAGTCCACTACAGGGGGGCAAGCTTTCTTT. The encoded protein is CASIQSTTGGQAFF. This rearrangement joins TRBV5-1 to TRBJ1-1, with TRBD1 identical over 8 bases. This CDR3 is 14 amino acids long. CDR1 and CDR2 (germline): SGHRS, YFSETQ. V shed 6 bases and J 9 bases; nucleotides not matched to a gene: 13.